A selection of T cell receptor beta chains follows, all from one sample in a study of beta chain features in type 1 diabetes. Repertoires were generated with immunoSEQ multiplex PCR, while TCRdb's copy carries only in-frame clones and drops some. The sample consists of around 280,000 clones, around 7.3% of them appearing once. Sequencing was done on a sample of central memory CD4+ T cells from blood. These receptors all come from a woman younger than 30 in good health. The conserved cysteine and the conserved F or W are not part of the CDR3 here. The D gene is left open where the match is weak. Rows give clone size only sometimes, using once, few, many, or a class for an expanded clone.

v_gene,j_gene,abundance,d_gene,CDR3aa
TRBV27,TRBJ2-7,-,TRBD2,ASQIYSGRHEQY
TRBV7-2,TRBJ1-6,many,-,ASSLQADASPLH
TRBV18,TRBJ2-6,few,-,ASSPTGGQYSGANVLT
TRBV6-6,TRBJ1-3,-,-,ASSYYGGNTIY
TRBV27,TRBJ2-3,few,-,ASSLSGRPGTDTQY
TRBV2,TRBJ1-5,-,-,ASGRTQSNQPQH
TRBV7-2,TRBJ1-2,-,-,ASSYTGFRRGYT
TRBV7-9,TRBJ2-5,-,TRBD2,ASSQAGGLQETQY
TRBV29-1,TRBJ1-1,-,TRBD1,SGGTGGVNTEAF
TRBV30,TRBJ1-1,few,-,AWSPGLMNTEAF
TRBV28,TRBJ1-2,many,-,ASRFYGYT
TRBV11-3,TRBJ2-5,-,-,ASSLQGSETQY
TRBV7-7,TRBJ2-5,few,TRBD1,ASSPTGAAETQY
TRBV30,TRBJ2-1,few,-,AWDDRFNEQF
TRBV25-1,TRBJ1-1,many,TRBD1,ASSETTGAQAF
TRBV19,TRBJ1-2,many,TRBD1,ASSTTHRDRTYGYT
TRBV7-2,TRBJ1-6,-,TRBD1,ASSNAGTGGAAPLH
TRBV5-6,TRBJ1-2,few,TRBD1,ASSTGQGNGYT
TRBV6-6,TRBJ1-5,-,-,ASSYSGQPQH
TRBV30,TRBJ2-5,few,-,AWARGGETQY
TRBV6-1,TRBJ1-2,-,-,ASSLDGAPYGYT
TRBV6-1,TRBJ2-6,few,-,ASSEALNSGANVLT
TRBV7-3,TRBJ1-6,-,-,ASSPGPSYNSPLH
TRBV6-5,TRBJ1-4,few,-,ASSYSPQAGNEKLF
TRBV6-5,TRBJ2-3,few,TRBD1,ASSQGVEDTQY
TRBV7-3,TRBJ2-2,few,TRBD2,ASSLTSGSSTGELF
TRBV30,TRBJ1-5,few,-,AWSVGGHQPQH
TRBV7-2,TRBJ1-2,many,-,ASSFHNYGYT
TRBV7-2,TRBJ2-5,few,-,ASSRSVGETQY
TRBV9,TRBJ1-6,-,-,ASSPHPTGNSPLH